What follows are 23 T cell receptor beta chains derived from one specimen sequenced in a study of blood T cell repertoires in COVID-19 (dated by TCRdb to 2020 to 2021). The method was the immunoSEQ multiplex PCR assay. Held by TCRdb, this immuneACCESS table contains in-frame sequences only and omits some clones. Under half of the omission traces to an unresolved V gene where checked; the cause of the rest is unknown. This sample has about 280,000 clones in its table, and 70% to 90% of those were observed once. The top ten clonotypes cover approximately 14% of the sample. The sample comprised peripheral blood. These receptors originate from a woman between 65 and 79 years old with COVID-19, enrolled during active disease.

The chain recombines TRBV5-1 with TRBJ1-1; TRBD1 is a possible D gene (6 bases). The CDR3 is 12 residues long. Trimming cost V 4 bases and J 5 bases, with 9 bases left between them. Per germline, CDR1 SGHRS and CDR2 YFSETQ. In nucleotides, the CDR3 is TGCGCCAGCAGCAACAGGGTTACTGAAGCTTTCTTT. Its translation: CASSNRVTEAFF.

This clone was found once. The chain employs TRBV7-9 and TRBJ2-7, with D tentatively TRBD2 (7 bases). Trimming took off 5 bases at V and 2 bases at J, with 13 bases between the two ends. Germline-derived CDR1 and CDR2 are SEHNR and FQNEAQ (reference sequence). The CDR3 is 14 residues long. CDR3 sequence: CASSQGGGAYEQYF. In DNA, the CDR3 is TGTGCCAGCAGCCAAGGAGGGGGGGCCTACGAGCAGTACTTC.

This chain links TRBV21-1 with TRBJ2-1; TRBD1 is taken as the D call from the table, unchecked against the DNA. TRBV21-1 is a known pseudogene. The CDR3 has 16 amino acids. CDR3 amino acids: CASSKGQGPSYNEQFF. The CDR3, as DNA: TGTGCCAGCAGCAAGGGACAGGGGCCTTCCTACAATGAGCAGTTCTTC.

The chain carries TRBV3-1 (or the pseudogene TRBV3-2) and TRBJ2-3; 7 bases line up with TRBD2. CDR1 is LGHDT and CDR2 is YNNKEL in the germline V gene (reference sequence). There are 17 residues in the CDR3. V gave up 0 bases and J gave up 2 bases; unmatched junction bases: 8. CDR3 in DNA: TGTGCCAGCAGCCAAGATTATCTAGCGGTGATCACAGATACGCAGTATTTT. Its protein is CASSQDYLAVITDTQYF.

This clone was observed once. V is TRBV19 and J is TRBJ1-2, with D perhaps matching TRBD1 (6 bases). The germline V and J ends were trimmed by 3 bases and 1 base, with 12 bases remaining between them. Germline lookup yields CDR1 LNHDA and CDR2 SQIVND (reference sequence). CDR3 length: 15 residues. The CDR3 loop reads CASSIGPGDNYGYTF. CDR3 in DNA: TGTGCCAGTAGTATCGGTCCAGGGGATAACTATGGCTACACCTTC. Combining the CDR3 with reference TRBV19 and TRBJ1-2 gives the whole variable domain DGGITQSPKYLFRKEGQNVTLSCEQNLNHDAMYWYRQDPGQGLRLIYYSQIVNDFQKGDIAEGYSVSREKKESFPLTVTSAQKNPTAFYLCASSIGPGDNYGYTFGSGTRLTVV.

The chain uses TRBV10-3 and TRBJ1-5, with D uncertain. V was trimmed by 6 bases and J by 0 bases, leaving 15 bases between them. The V gene's germline CDR1 is ENHRY and CDR2 SYGVKD. The CDR3 length is 16 residues. In DNA form, the CDR3 reads TGTGCCATCAGCTCGCAGGCACCTGATAGCAATCAGCCCCAGCATTTT. Protein product: CAISSQAPDSNQPQHF.

The chain joins TRBV2 to TRBJ2-1; TRBD2 aligns across 9 bases. CDR3 size: 14 residues. Germline CDR1 is SNHLY and CDR2 is FYNNEI. Trimming took 11 bases from V and 0 from J; bases not matched to a gene: 5. The CDR3: CAVHSGGSYNEQFF. CDR3 sequence (DNA): TGTGCCGTGCATAGCGGGGGCTCCTACAATGAGCAGTTCTTC.

The rearrangement links TRBV18 to TRBJ2-6; 8 nucleotides match TRBD1. V was pared by 6 bases and J by 0 bases, with 7 bases of the junction left unmatched. There are 17 residues in the CDR3. Germline V gene lookup returns CDR1 KGHSH and CDR2 LQKENI. The CDR3 is CASSPTGASSGANVLTF. The CDR3 region has the DNA TGTGCCAGCTCCCCGACAGGGGCATCCTCTGGGGCCAACGTCCTGACTTTC.

The chain recombines TRBV6-5 with TRBJ2-3; D is possibly TRBD2 (6 bases). Looked up from germline, CDR1 is MNHEY and CDR2 is SVGAGI. The CDR3 has 12 amino acids. Trimming took off 7 bases at V and 5 bases at J, with 10 bases between the two ends. The CDR3 DNA follows: TGTGCCAGCACCGGAGGGAGAGATACGCAGTATTTT. Protein sequence: CASTGGRDTQYF.

V gene TRBV5-4 combines with J gene TRBJ1-2; 7 positions agree with TRBD1. The CDR3 is made up of 14 amino acids. In germline, CDR1 is SGHNT, CDR2 YYREEE (reference sequence). The V segment lost 4 bases and the J segment 2 bases; nucleotides outside the gene matches: 5. The CDR3, as DNA: TGTGCCAGCAGCCCGGTGGGACAGAACTATGGCTACACCTTC. Translated, it gives CASSPVGQNYGYTF.

This clone was seen only once. The chain joins TRBV19 to TRBJ2-7; the match to TRBD1 covers 10 bases. The germline gives CDR1 LNHDA, CDR2 SQIVND (reference sequence). With 4 bases clipped from V and 2 bases from J, the junction kept 8 bases outside the gene matches. This CDR3 has 16 amino acids. CDR3 in amino acids: CASSRVAGTGAYEQYF. As DNA, the CDR3 is TGTGCCAGTAGTAGGGTTGCCGGGACAGGGGCCTACGAGCAGTACTTC.

V usage is TRBV5-6 and J usage is TRBJ2-7; D is unresolved. V was pared by 0 bases and J by 6 bases, with 13 bases between. CDR3 length equals 14 residues. CDR1 and CDR2 (germline): SGHDT, YYEEEE. The CDR3 DNA sequence: TGTGCCAGCAGCTTGGAAGTTATGGGCCTCGAGCAGTACTTC. It is translated as CASSLEVMGLEQYF.

This clone was seen a few times. The genes are TRBV5-8 and TRBJ2-4; D not resolved. Germline lookup yields CDR1 SGHTS and CDR2 YDEGEE. V was pared by 6 bases and J by 0 bases, with 10 bases between. CDR3 size: 14 residues. In DNA form, the CDR3 reads TGTGCCAGCACCCAGAATCTAGCCAAAAACATTCAGTACTTC. The encoded protein is CASTQNLAKNIQYF.

V and J are TRBV4-3 and TRBJ2-1; 9 bases map to TRBD1. The CDR3 extends over 17 amino acids. With V trimmed by 8 bases and J by 1 base, 12 bases remained unmatched. Germline CDR1 is LGHNA and CDR2 is YSLEER. CDR3 bases: TGCGCCAGCCAAGCTCAAGAACAGGGGGCGTCCTACAATGAGCAGTTCTTC. This encodes CASQAQEQGASYNEQFF.

The chain has TRBV5-1 and TRBJ2-5; 15 positions agree with TRBD2. Germline CDR1 SGHRS, CDR2 YFSETQ. The J segment lost 4 bases and the V segment lost 0 bases, leaving 7 bases of the junction unmatched. This CDR3 is 18 amino acids long. CDR3 sequence reads: CASSLGTSGGARVETQYF. The CDR3 DNA follows: TGCGCCAGCAGCTTGGGGACTAGCGGGGGGGCCCGCGTAGAGACCCAGTACTTC.

The chain combines TRBV5-1 with TRBJ1-2; 9 bases are a match to TRBD1. The trim removed 5 bases at V and 7 bases at J, leaving 9 bases unmatched. CDR1 SGHRS and CDR2 YFSETQ come from the germline V gene. The CDR3 contains 14 residues. The CDR3 protein is CASRRTGDSGGYTF. CDR3 DNA sequence: TGCGCCAGCAGAAGGACAGGGGATTCGGGTGGCTACACCTTC.

The gene calls are TRBV12-3 or TRBV12-4 and TRBJ2-1; tentative D call: TRBD1 (6 bases). V lost 6 bases and J 10 bases, leaving 13 bases between the germline ends. The CDR3 is 12 residues long. The CDR3 protein is CASSLNRDEQFF. CDR3 sequence (DNA): TGTGCCAGCAGCCTAAACAGGGACGAGCAGTTCTTC.

This clone came up a few times. This rearrangement joins TRBV5-1 to TRBJ1-1; D may be TRBD1 (5 bases). In germline, CDR1 is SGHRS, CDR2 YFSETQ. Trimming stripped 1 base from V and 0 bases from J, with 13 bases between. CDR3 length: 16 residues. CDR3 protein: CASSLSGLSMNTEAFF. The CDR3 region has the DNA TGCGCCAGCAGCTTGTCAGGGCTCTCCATGAACACTGAAGCTTTCTTT.

As concerns this clone: This may be a read error, as it is one base from a much larger clone. Other nucleotide sequences in the sample specify the same CDR3. The genes are TRBV27 and TRBJ1-5; no reliable D call. The CDR3 sequence is 13 residues long. V gave up 2 bases and J gave up 2 bases, with 4 bases separating them. In germline, CDR1 is MNHEY, CDR2 SMNVEV (reference sequence). The CDR3 DNA is TGTGCCAGCAGTTTACAGGGCAATCAGCCCCAGCATTTT. This codes for CASSLQGNQPQHF.

This chain joins TRBV18 and TRBJ2-2; 7 positions agree with TRBD2. This CDR3 contains 17 residues. Germline V CDR1 and CDR2: KGHSH, LQKENI. With V trimmed by 3 bases and J by 5 bases, 12 bases remained unmatched. Written as DNA, the CDR3 is TGTGCCAGCTCACCTTCAGCGCAGAGCGGGGTTACCGGGGAGCTGTTTTTT. Protein: CASSPSAQSGVTGELFF.

This chain joins TRBV7-8 and TRBJ1-1; D may be TRBD1 (5 bases). The germline V gene encodes CDR1 SGHVS and CDR2 FQNEAQ. Deletions cut 2 bases from V and 2 bases from J, with 18 bases between. The CDR3 has 17 amino acids. In nucleotides, the CDR3 is TGTGCCAGCAGCTTAATACGATGGGGGGAGGGAAACACTGAAGCTTTCTTT. Amino acid sequence: CASSLIRWGEGNTEAFF.

The V and J genes are TRBV2 and TRBJ2-7, with 10 nucleotides matching TRBD1. Looked up from germline, CDR1 is SNHLY and CDR2 is FYNNEI. This CDR3 spans 14 amino acids. J was trimmed by 2 bases and V by 7 bases; bases with no gene match: 5. The CDR3 region is CASIWDRGPYEQYF. CDR3 coding DNA: TGTGCCAGCATCTGGGACAGGGGTCCCTACGAGCAGTACTTC.

The V call is TRBV19, the J call TRBJ1-4; 7 bases are a match to TRBD1. The J segment lost 8 bases and the V segment lost 4 bases, leaving 7 bases of the junction unmatched. The CDR3 contains 14 residues. Germline V gene data show CDR1 as LNHDA and CDR2 as SQIVND (reference sequence). CDR3: CASSTTTGLEKLFF. CDR3 nucleotide sequence: TGTGCCAGTAGTACTACGACAGGGTTGGAAAAACTGTTTTTT.